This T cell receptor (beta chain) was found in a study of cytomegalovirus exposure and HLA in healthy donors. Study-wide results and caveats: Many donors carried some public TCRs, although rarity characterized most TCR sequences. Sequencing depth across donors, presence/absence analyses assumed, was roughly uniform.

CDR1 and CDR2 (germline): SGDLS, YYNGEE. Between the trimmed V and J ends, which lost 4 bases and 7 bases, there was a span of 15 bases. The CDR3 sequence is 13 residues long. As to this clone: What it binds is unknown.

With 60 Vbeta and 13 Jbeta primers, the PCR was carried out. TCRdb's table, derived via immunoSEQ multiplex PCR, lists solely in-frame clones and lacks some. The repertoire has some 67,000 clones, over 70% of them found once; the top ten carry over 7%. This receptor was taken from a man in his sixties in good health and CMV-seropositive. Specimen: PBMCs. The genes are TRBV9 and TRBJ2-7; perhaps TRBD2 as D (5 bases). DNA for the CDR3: TGTGCCAGCAGCCTGGACGGGGTTCGAGAGCAGTACTTC. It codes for CASSLDGVREQYF.